The present T cell receptor beta chain was sequenced within a study of blood T cells in healthy people across ages. Germline assignment: CDR1 KGHSH and CDR2 LQKENI. The J segment lost 1 base and the V segment lost 6 bases, leaving 11 bases of the junction unmatched. The length of the CDR3 is 16 residues. A sample-barcoded 5' primer and a J-beta primer mix were used in a second PCR of about 7 to 12 cycles. TCRdb redid the calling of the 5' RACE reads with MiXCR, one entry per CDR3 protein. The sample holds about 640,000 distinct CDR3 sequences, approximately 30% seen once. This clonotype has a handful of counts. Antigen specificity is unknown. It was around 10 milliliters of peripheral blood that were drawn from each donor. Total RNA was isolated from each sample in quantities of at least 6 micrograms. Regarding the study as a whole: Long-lived donors carried more naive CD4+ cells and greater diversity than aged donors. Strong correlation linked observed beta diversity and percent naive T cells.

The sequence was collected from a woman aged 80 or over in good health. The sample was blood. The chain has TRBV18 and TRBJ1-1, with TRBD1 matching 7 bases. CDR3 region: CASSRGQPESNTEAFF. The CDR3 DNA reads as TGTGCCAGCTCGAGGGGACAGCCAGAATCGAACACTGAAGCTTTCTTT.